A single TCR beta chain is shown here with its context. The J segment lost 3 bases and the V segment lost 1 base, leaving 1 base of the junction unmatched. The CDR3 is 15 amino acids. The germline gives CDR1 LNHNV, CDR2 YYDKDF (reference sequence). The data belong to a study of blood T cell repertoires in COVID-19. Study at large: Spain, Italy and the United States supplied samples that represented acute and convalescent COVID-19. Sources were T cells, B-cell-depleted T cells, or PBMCs; the material itself was cDNA or gDNA.

Authors' data handling: Amplification from reference gene primers served as the basis for estimated nucleated cell counts. Data came from immunoSEQ multiplex PCR; TCRdb stores just in-frame clones and leaves some out. The DNA gave D and trimming, while V, J and clone size come from that table. This sample has some 150,000 clones, with around 90% found just once. The sequencing sample was made of peripheral blood. This rearrangement joins TRBV15 to TRBJ2-1, with 9 bases that match TRBD1. The receptor was derived from a woman in her forties or fifties with acute or convalescent COVID-19. The CDR3: CATSRGQGDYNEQFF. CDR3 DNA: TGTGCCACCAGCAGAGGACAGGGGGACTACAATGAGCAGTTCTTC.